This TCR beta chain was profiled in a study of blood T cell repertoires in COVID-19. The method was immunoSEQ multiplex PCR; TCRdb's version includes in-frame clones alone and lacks a portion of them. Of roughly 140,000 clones detected, roughly 80% appear once; the ten largest clones hold about 2%. Germline assignment: CDR1 SGHTA and CDR2 FQGTGA. V lost 2 bases, J lost 6 bases, and 9 bases lay in between. The CDR3 extends over 13 amino acids. This clone was seen a few times. Within the sample, other DNA sequences also encode this same CDR3. Sample: peripheral blood. The V call is TRBV7-3, the J call TRBJ2-3; perhaps TRBD1 as D (5 bases). The TCR originated in a man aged 65 to 85 with acute or convalescent COVID-19. CDR3: CASSLQGSDTQYF. The CDR3 DNA reads as TGTGCCAGCAGCTTACAGGGATCCGATACGCAGTATTTT.